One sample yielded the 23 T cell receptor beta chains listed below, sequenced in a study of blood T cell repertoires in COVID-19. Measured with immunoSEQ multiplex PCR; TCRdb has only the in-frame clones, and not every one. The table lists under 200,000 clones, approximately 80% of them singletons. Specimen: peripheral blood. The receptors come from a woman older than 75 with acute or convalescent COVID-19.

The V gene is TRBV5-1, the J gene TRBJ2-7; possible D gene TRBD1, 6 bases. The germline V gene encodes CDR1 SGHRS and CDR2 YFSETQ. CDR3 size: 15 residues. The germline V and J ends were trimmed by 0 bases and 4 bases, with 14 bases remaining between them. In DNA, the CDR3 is TGCGCCAGCAGCTTGGCCCCAAACAGGGCTTACGAGCAGTACTTC. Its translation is CASSLAPNRAYEQYF. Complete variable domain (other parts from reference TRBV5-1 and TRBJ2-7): KAGVTQTPRYLIKTRGQQVTLSCSPISGHRSVSWYQQTPGQGLQFLFEYFSETQRNKGNFPGRFSGRQFSNSRSEMNVSTLELGDSALYLCASSLAPNRAYEQYFGPGTRLTVT.

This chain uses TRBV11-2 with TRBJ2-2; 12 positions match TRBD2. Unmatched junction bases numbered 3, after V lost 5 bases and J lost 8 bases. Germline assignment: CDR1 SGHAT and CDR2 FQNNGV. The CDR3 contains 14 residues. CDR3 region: CASSQGLAGGELFF. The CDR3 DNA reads TGTGCCAGCAGCCAAGGACTAGCGGGGGGGGAGCTGTTTTTT.

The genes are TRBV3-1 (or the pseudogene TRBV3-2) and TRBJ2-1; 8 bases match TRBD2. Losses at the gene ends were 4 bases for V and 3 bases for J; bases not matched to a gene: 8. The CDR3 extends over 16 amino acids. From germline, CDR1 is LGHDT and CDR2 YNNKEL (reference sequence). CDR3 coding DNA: TGTGCCAGCAGCCGGAGTTTAGCGGGGCGCTACAATGAGCAGTTCTTC. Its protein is CASSRSLAGRYNEQFF.

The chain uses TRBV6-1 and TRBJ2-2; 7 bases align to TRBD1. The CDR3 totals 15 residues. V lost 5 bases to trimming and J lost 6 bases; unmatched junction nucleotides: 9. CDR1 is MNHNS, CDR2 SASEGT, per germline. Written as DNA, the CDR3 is TGTGCCAGCAGTTCCGGGACAGCCATCGCCGGGGAGCTGTTTTTT. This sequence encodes CASSSGTAIAGELFF.

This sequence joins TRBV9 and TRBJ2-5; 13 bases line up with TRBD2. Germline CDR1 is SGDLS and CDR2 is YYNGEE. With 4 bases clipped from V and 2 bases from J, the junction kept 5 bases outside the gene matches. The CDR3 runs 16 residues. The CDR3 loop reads CASSPRLAGGQETQYF. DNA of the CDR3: TGTGCCAGCAGCCCCAGACTAGCGGGAGGACAAGAGACCCAGTACTTC.

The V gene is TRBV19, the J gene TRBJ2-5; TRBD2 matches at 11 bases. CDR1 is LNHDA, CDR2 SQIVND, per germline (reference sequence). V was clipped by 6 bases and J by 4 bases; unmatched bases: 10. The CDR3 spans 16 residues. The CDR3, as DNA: TGTGCCAGTAGATCCCGGGGACTAGCGGAATTAGAGACCCAGTACTTC. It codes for CASRSRGLAELETQYF.

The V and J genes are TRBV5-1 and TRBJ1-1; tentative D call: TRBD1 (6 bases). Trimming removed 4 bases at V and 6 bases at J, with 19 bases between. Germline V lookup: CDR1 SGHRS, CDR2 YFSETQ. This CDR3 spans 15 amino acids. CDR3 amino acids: CASSPDGGAGSEAFF. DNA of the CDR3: TGCGCCAGCAGCCCCGACGGGGGGGCTGGGTCTGAAGCTTTCTTT.

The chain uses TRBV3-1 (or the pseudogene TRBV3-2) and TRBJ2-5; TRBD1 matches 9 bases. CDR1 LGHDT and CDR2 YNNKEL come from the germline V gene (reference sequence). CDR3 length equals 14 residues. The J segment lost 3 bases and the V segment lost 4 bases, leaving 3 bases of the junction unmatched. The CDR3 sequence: CASSLRTGEETQYF. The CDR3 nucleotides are TGTGCCAGCAGCCTGAGGACAGGGGAAGAGACCCAGTACTTC.

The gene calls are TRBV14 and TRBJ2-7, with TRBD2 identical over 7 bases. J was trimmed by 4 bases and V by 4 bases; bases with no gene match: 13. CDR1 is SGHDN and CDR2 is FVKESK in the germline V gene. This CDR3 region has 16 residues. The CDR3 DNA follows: TGTGCCAGCAGCCGAGCAGTGGGGACTACAGGATACGAGCAGTACTTC. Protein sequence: CASSRAVGTTGYEQYF. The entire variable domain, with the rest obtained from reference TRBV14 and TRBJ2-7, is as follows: EAGVTQFPSHSVIEKGQTVTLRCDPISGHDNLYWYRRVMGKEIKFLLHFVKESKQDESGMPNNRFLAERTGGTYSTLKVQPAELEDSGVYFCASSRAVGTTGYEQYFGPGTRLTVT.

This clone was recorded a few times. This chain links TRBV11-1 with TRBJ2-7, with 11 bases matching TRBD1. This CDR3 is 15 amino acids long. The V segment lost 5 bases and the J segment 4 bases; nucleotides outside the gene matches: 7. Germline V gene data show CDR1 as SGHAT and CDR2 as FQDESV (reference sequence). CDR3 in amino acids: CASSPPDRGLYEQYF. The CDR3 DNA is TGTGCCAGCAGCCCCCCGGACAGGGGGCTTTACGAGCAGTACTTC.

The CDR3 loop reads CASSSPTPGLAGSSYNEQFF. CDR3 DNA: TGTGCCAGCAGTTCTCCGACACCGGGACTAGCGGGCAGCTCCTACAATGAGCAGTTCTTC. This rearrangement joins TRBV27 to TRBJ2-1, with TRBD2 matching over 12 bases. CDR1 is MNHEY and CDR2 is SMNVEV in the germline V gene (reference sequence). With 4 bases clipped from V and 0 bases from J, the junction kept 13 bases outside the gene matches. The CDR3 sequence is 20 residues long.

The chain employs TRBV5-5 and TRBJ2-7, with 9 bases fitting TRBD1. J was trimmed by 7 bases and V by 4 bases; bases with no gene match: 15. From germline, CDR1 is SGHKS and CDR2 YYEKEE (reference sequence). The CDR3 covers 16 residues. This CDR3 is CASSVTRDRAGGEQYF. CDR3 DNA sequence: TGTGCCAGCAGCGTCACCCGGGACAGGGCTGGAGGAGAGCAGTACTTC. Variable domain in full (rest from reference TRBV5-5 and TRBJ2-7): DAGVTQSPTHLIKTRGQQVTLRCSPISGHKSVSWYQQVLGQGPQFIFQYYEKEERGRGNFPDRFSARQFPNYSSELNVNALLLGDSALYLCASSVTRDRAGGEQYFGPGTRLTVT.

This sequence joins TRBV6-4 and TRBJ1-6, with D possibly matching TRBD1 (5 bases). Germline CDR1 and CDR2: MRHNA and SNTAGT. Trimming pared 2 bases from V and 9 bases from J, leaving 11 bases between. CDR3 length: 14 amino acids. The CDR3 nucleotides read TGTGCCAGCAGTGACGGGGGGGATCTTTCACCCCTCCACTTT. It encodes CASSDGGDLSPLHF.

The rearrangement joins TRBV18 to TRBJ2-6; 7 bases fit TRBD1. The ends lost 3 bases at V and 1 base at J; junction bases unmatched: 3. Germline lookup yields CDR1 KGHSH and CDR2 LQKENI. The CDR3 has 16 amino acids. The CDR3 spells CASSPQQGSGANVLTF. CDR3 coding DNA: TGTGCCAGCTCACCTCAACAGGGGTCTGGGGCCAACGTCCTGACTTTC.

CDR3 in amino acids: CASSPGTGLAGANVLTF. The CDR3 DNA sequence: TGTGCCAGCAGCCCGGGGACAGGGTTGGCTGGGGCCAACGTCCTGACTTTC. This chain links TRBV11-2 with TRBJ2-6; 9 bases are a match to TRBD1. In germline, CDR1 is SGHAT, CDR2 FQNNGV. This CDR3 has 17 residues. V lost 5 bases, J lost 2 bases, and 7 bases stayed unmatched. The full variable domain, with the rest looked up from reference TRBV11-2 and TRBJ2-6, is EAGVAQSPRYKIIEKRQSVAFWCNPISGHATLYWYQQILGQGPKLLIQFQNNGVVDDSQLPKDRFSAERLKGVDSTLKIQPAKLEDSAVYLCASSPGTGLAGANVLTFGAGSRLTVL.

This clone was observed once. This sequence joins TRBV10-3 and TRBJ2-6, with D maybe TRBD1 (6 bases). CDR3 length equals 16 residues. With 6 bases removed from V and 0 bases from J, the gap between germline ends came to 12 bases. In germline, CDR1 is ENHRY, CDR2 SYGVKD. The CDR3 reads CAISTGTSSGANVLTF. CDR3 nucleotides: TGTGCCATCAGCACCGGGACAAGCTCTGGGGCCAACGTCCTGACTTTC.

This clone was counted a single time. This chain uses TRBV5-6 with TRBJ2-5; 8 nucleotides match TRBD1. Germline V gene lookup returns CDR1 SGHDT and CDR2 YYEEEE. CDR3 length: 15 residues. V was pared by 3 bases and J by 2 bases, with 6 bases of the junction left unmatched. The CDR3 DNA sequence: TGTGCCAGCAGCTCCCCCGGGACAGGTCAAGAGACCCAGTACTTC. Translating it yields CASSSPGTGQETQYF.

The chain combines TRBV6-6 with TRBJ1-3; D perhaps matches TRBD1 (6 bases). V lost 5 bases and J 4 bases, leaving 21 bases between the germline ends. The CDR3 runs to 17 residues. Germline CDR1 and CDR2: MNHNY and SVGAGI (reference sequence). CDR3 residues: CASSPPVEGGSGNTIYF. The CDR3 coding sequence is TGTGCCAGCAGTCCCCCGGTAGAAGGGGGTTCGGGAAACACCATATATTTT.

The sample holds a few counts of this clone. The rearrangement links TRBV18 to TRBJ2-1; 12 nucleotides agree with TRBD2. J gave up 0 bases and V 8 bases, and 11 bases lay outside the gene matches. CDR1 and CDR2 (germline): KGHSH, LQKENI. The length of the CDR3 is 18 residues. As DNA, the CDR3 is TGTGCCAGCGCCACCGGGACTAGCGGGTCGAGCTCCTACAATGAGCAGTTCTTC. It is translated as CASATGTSGSSSYNEQFF.

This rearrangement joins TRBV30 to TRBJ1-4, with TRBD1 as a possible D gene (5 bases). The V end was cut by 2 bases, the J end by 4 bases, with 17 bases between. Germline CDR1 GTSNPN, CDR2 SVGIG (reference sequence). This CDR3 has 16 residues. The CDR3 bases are TGTGCCTGGAGTTTGGGGCAGAGGACCAATAATGAAAAACTGTTTTTT. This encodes CAWSLGQRTNNEKLFF. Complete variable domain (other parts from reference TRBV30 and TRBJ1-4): SQTIHQWPATLVQPVGSPLSLECTVEGTSNPNLYWYRQAAGRGLQLLFYSVGIGQISSEVPQNLSASRPQDRQFILSSKKLLLSDSGFYLCAWSLGQRTNNEKLFFGSGTQLSVL.

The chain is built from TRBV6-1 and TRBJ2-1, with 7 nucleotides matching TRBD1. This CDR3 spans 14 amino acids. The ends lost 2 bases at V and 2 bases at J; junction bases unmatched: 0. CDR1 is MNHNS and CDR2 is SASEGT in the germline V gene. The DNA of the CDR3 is TGTGCCAGCAGTGAACAGGGGGCCTACAATGAGCAGTTCTTC. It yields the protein CASSEQGAYNEQFF.

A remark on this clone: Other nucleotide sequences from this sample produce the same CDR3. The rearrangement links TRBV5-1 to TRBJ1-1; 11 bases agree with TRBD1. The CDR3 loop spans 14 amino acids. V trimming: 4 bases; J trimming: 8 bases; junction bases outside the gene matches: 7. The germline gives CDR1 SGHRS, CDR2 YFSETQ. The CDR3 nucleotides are TGCGCCAGCAGCCCAGGGACAGGGGGGACCGAAGCTTTCTTT. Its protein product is CASSPGTGGTEAFF.

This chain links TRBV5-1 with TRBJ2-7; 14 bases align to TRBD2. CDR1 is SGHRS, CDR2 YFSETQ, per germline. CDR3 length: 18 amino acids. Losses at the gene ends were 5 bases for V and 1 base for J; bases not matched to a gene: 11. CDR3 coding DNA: TGCGCCAGCAGAAAGGGACTAGCGGGAGTAGAGTCATCCTACGAGCAGTACTTC. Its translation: CASRKGLAGVESSYEQYF.